One sample yielded the 9 T cell receptor beta chains listed below, sequenced in a study of blood T cells in healthy people across ages. Sample-barcoded 5' priming and a J-beta primer mix drove a second PCR of roughly 6 to 12 cycles. TCRdb ran MiXCR on the 5' RACE reads and lists one entry per CDR3 protein. The data show fewer than 2,000,000 distinct CDR3 sequences, 39% seen once. Sequenced: blood. Receptor source: a human donor in good health.

J is TRBJ2-1 and V is TRBV7-2; D is undetermined. Germline values: CDR1 SGHTA, CDR2 FQGNSA. CDR3 length equals 12 residues. V dropped 1 base and J dropped 14 bases, with 12 bases sitting between them. The chain's CDR3 is CASSLEGPFKFF. The CDR3 nucleotides are TGTGCCAGCAGCTTAGAAGGGCCGTTTAAGTTCTTC. The full variable domain, completed using reference TRBV7-2 and TRBJ2-1, is GAGVSQSPSNKVTEKGKDVELRCDPISGHTALYWYRQSLGQGLEFLIYFQGNSAPDKSGLPSDRFSAERTGGSVSTLTIQRTQQEDSAVYLCASSLEGPFKFFGPGTRLTVL.

This clonotype was counted only a few times. A read error may be the cause here, since a much bigger clone is one base away. This chain links TRBV6-5 with TRBJ1-2; no firm D call. Between the trimmed V and J ends, which lost 6 bases and 5 bases, there was a span of 16 bases. The CDR3 runs 14 residues. The germline CDR1 and CDR2 sequences are MNHEY and SVGAGI. In nucleotides, the CDR3 is TGTGCCAGCAGGCCCGGCCCCGGTTCGTATGGCTACACCTTC. It encodes CASRPGPGSYGYTF.

DNA of the CDR3: TGTGCCAGCAGCTTAGTTTTGACAGGGAGCACAGATACGCAGTATTTT. It encodes CASSLVLTGSTDTQYF. The chain has TRBV7-2 and TRBJ2-3; TRBD1 matches 7 bases. From germline, CDR1 is SGHTA and CDR2 FQGNSA. Unmatched junction bases numbered 4, after V lost 1 base and J lost 0 bases. The CDR3 spans 16 residues.

This clonotype has more than one count but fewer than ten. The rearrangement links TRBV5-1 to TRBJ1-6; D gene unclear. CDR3 length: 15 amino acids. Germline V gene sequence: CDR1 SGHRS, CDR2 YFSETQ. Trimming left V 7 bases short and J 0 bases short, with 11 bases between. CDR3 DNA sequence: TGCGCCAGCCGCGACGGCCGCTCCTATAATTCACCCCTCCACTTT. Translation: CASRDGRSYNSPLHF.

This chain joins TRBV5-4 and TRBJ1-1; D is ambiguous. The CDR3 covers 15 residues. Germline V gene lookup returns CDR1 SGHNT and CDR2 YYREEE (reference sequence). Trimming took 2 bases from V and 5 from J, leaving 16 bases between them. CDR3 protein: CASSFMSDGRTEAFF. DNA of the CDR3: TGTGCCAGCAGCTTTATGTCGGACGGACGGACTGAAGCTTTCTTT.

The rearrangement uses TRBV5-1 and TRBJ2-5, with TRBD1 matching 9 bases. The ends lost 0 bases at V and 2 bases at J; junction bases unmatched: 5. The CDR3 covers 16 residues. CDR1 and CDR2 (germline): SGHRS, YFSETQ. CDR3 residues: CASSLAGQGAQETQYF. Written as DNA, the CDR3 is TGCGCCAGCAGCTTGGCGGGACAGGGCGCACAAGAGACCCAGTACTTC.

V usage is TRBV5-1 and J usage is TRBJ1-2; 11 nucleotides agree with TRBD1. Trimming at V came to 5 bases and at J to 5 bases, leaving 8 bases not matched to a gene. The CDR3 runs 15 residues. The germline CDR1 and CDR2 sequences are SGHRS and YFSETQ. The DNA for the CDR3 is TGCGCCAGCAGTACGGACAGGGGGCATCGATATGGCTACACCTTC. It codes for CASSTDRGHRYGYTF.

The chain has TRBV7-9 and TRBJ2-1, with D maybe TRBD1 (6 bases). The CDR3 runs to 14 residues. Trimming cost V 3 bases and J 8 bases, with 14 bases left between them. Germline CDR1 reads SEHNR; CDR2 reads FQNEAQ (reference sequence). The CDR3 region is CASSLGRGADEQFF. In nucleotides, the CDR3 is TGTGCCAGCAGCTTGGGCAGGGGTGCGGATGAGCAGTTCTTC. Filled out from reference TRBV7-9 and TRBJ2-1, the complete variable domain reads DTGVSQNPRHKITKRGQNVTFRCDPISEHNRLYWYRQTLGQGPEFLTYFQNEAQLEKSRLLSDRFSAERPKGSFSTLEIQRTEQGDSAMYLCASSLGRGADEQFFGPGTRLTVL.

CDR3 residues: CASSLVLGTGGWNTEAFF. In DNA, the CDR3 is TGTGCCAGCAGTTTAGTCCTCGGGACAGGGGGCTGGAACACTGAAGCTTTCTTT. The gene calls are TRBV12-3 or TRBV12-4 and TRBJ1-1; 12 nucleotides line up with TRBD1. This CDR3 region has 18 residues. Unmatched junction bases numbered 7, after V lost 1 base and J lost 1 base.